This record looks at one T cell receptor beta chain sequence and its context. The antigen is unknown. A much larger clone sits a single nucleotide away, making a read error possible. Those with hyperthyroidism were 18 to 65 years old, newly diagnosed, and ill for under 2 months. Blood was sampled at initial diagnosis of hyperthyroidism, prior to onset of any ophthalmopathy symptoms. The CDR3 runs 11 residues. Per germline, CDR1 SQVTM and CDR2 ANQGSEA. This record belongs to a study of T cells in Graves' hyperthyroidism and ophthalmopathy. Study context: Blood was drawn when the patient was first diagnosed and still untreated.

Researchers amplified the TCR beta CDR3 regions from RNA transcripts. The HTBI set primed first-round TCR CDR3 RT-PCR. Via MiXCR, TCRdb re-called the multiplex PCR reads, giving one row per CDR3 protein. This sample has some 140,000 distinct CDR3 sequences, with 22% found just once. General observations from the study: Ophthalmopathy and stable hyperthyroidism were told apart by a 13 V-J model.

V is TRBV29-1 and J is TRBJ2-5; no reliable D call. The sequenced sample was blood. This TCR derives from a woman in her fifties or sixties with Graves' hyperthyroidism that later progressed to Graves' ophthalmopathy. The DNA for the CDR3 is TGCAGCGTTGTAAGACAAGAGACCCAGAACTTC. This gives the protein CSVVRQETQNF.